Below, 9 T cell receptor beta chains from the same sample are listed, as sequenced in a study of blood T cells in healthy people across ages. With a J-beta primer mix and a sample-barcoded 5' primer, a second PCR ran about 6 to 11 cycles. In TCRdb, the 5' RACE reads were re-called with MiXCR into one record per CDR3 protein. In the table there are over a million distinct CDR3 sequences, around 39% of which are singletons. The sequenced sample was blood. Receptors were obtained from a woman under 30 in good health.

The genes are TRBV5-1 and TRBJ1-2, with D uncertain. The CDR3 spans 15 residues. Germline V gives CDR1 SGHRS, CDR2 YFSETQ. V gave up 3 bases and J gave up 2 bases, with 14 bases separating them. The CDR3 sequence is CASSSLGKGNYGYTF. The CDR3 nucleotides are TGCGCCAGCAGCTCCTTGGGGAAGGGCAACTATGGCTACACCTTC. Using reference TRBV5-1 and TRBJ1-2 for the parts outside the CDR3, the full variable domain is KAGVTQTPRYLIKTRGQQVTLSCSPISGHRSVSWYQQTPGQGLQFLFEYFSETQRNKGNFPGRFSGRQFSNSRSEMNVSTLELGDSALYLCASSSLGKGNYGYTFGSGTRLTVV.

This clonotype was seen a handful of times. V and J are TRBV29-1 and TRBJ2-5, with 7 bases identical to TRBD1. Trimming at V came to 8 bases and at J to 4 bases, leaving 7 bases not matched to a gene. Germline V lookup: CDR1 SQVTM, CDR2 ANQGSEA. The CDR3 length is 12 residues. CDR3 coding DNA: TGCAGCCTCTCTACAGGGGTAGAGACCCAGTACTTC. Protein product: CSLSTGVETQYF.

The chain combines TRBV19 with TRBJ2-7; TRBD2 matches 14 bases. CDR3 length: 18 residues. Unmatched junction bases numbered 10, after V lost 3 bases and J lost 3 bases. Germline V gene sequence: CDR1 LNHDA, CDR2 SQIVND (reference sequence). The CDR3 spells CASSIQGTSGRALYEQYF. The CDR3 DNA reads TGTGCCAGTAGTATCCAGGGGACTAGCGGGAGAGCCCTCTACGAGCAGTACTTC.

About this clonotype itself: Sequence at one end of the junction differs from germline and may be a read error. The chain carries TRBV12-3 or TRBV12-4 and TRBJ1-5, with TRBD1 matching 10 bases. The CDR3 loop spans 17 amino acids. Here the CDR3 DNA reads TGTGCCAGCAGTTCCAGGGGACAGGGGATGAGCAATCAGCCCCTGCATTTT. Protein product: CASSSRGQGMSNQPLHF.

This clonotype showed up just a few times. The chain recombines TRBV12-3 or TRBV12-4 with TRBJ2-7; D remains unclear. The end of the DNA aligns better with TRBJ2-5, so the J call may be wrong. There are 13 residues in the CDR3. In DNA, the CDR3 is TGTGCCAGCAGTCTCGAGAACGGGGAGACCCAGTACTTC. The encoded protein is CASSLENGETQYF.

The J gene is TRBJ2-1, the V gene TRBV20-1, with unresolved D. The J call is doubtful: the DNA matches TRBJ2-7 better. CDR3 length equals 15 residues. Germline CDR1 reads DFQATT; CDR2 reads SNEGSKA (reference sequence). Here the CDR3 reads CSATTGHSSYNEQYF. CDR3 nucleotides: TGCAGTGCAACCACTGGGCATAGCTCCTACAATGAGCAGTACTTC.

V is TRBV20-1 and J is TRBJ1-5; TRBD1 agrees at 7 bases. Germline V gives CDR1 DFQATT, CDR2 SNEGSKA (reference sequence). This CDR3 is built from 14 residues. J gave up 8 bases and V 4 bases, and 11 bases lay outside the gene matches. The DNA of the CDR3 is TGCAGTGCTATCAGGACGGTTCAGGGGGAGCCCCAGCATTTT. Translated, it gives CSAIRTVQGEPQHF.

There are a few counts of this clonotype. The chain uses TRBV7-9 and TRBJ1-1, with D maybe TRBD1 (5 bases). CDR1 SEHNR and CDR2 FQNEAQ come from the germline V gene (reference sequence). This CDR3 region has 17 residues. V dropped 5 bases and J dropped 4 bases, with 23 bases sitting between them. The CDR3 here is CASSRNTDRDDGTEAFF. The CDR3 coding sequence is TGTGCCAGCAGCCGTAATACTGACCGGGACGACGGCACTGAAGCTTTCTTT.

The chain is built from TRBV6-5 and TRBJ1-6; D possibly corresponds to TRBD1 (5 bases). Germline V gene lookup returns CDR1 MNHEY and CDR2 SVGAGI. CDR3 length equals 15 residues. V was pared by 6 bases and J by 5 bases, with 14 bases between. CDR3 DNA sequence: TGTGCCAGCAGCCCGGGGGTGGGAAATAATTCACCCCTCCACTTT. As protein: CASSPGVGNNSPLHF.